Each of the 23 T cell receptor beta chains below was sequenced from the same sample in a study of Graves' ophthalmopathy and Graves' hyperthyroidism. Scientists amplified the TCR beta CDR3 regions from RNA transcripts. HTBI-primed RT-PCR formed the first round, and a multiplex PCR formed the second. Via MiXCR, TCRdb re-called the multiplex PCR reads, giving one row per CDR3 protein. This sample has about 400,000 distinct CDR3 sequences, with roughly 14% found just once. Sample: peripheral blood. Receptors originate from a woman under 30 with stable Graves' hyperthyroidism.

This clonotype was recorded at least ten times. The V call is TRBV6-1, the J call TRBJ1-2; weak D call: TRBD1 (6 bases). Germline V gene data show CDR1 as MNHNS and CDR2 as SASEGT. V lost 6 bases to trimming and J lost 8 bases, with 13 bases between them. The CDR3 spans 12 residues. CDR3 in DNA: TGTGCCAGCAGGGGGGCGGAATGGGGCTACACCTTC. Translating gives CASRGAEWGYTF.

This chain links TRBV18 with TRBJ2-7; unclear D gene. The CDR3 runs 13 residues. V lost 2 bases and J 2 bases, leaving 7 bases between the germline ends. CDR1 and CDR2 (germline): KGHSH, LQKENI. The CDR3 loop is CASSPARTYEQYF. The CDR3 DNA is TGTGCCAGCTCACCAGCTCGCACCTACGAGCAGTACTTC.

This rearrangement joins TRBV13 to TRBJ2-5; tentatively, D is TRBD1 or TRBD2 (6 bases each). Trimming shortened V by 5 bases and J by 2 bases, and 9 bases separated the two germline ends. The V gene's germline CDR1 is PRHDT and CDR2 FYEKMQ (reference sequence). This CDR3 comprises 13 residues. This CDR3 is CASSRRGQETQYF. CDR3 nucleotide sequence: TGTGCCAGCAGCCGGAGGGGGCAAGAGACCCAGTACTTC.

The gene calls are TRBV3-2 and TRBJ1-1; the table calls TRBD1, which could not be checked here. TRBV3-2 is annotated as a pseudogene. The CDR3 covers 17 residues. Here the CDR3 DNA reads TGTGCCAGCAGCCAAGAGCCCCCTGGTGGGGCGCGCACTGAAGCTTTCTTT. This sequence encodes CASSQEPPGGARTEAFF.

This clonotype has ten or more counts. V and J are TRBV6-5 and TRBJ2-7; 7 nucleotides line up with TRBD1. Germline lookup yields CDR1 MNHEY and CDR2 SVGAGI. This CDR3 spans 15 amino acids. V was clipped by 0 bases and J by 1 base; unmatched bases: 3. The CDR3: CASSYSRQGSYEQYF. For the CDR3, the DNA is TGTGCCAGCAGTTACTCGAGACAGGGTTCCTACGAGCAGTACTTC.

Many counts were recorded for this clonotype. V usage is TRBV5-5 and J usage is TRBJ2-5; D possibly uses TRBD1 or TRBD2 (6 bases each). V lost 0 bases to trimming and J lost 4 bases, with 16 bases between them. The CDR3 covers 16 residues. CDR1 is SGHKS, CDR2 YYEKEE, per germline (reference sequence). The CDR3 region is CASSLAGGRGGETQYF. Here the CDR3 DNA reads TGTGCCAGCAGCTTGGCCGGGGGCAGGGGTGGAGAGACCCAGTACTTC.

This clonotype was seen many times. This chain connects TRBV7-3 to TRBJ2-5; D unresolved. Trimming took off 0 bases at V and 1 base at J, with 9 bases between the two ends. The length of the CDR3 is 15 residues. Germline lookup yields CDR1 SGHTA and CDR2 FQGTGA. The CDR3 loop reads CASSLTVAGQETQYF. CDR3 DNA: TGTGCCAGCAGCTTAACGGTGGCAGGCCAAGAGACCCAGTACTTC.

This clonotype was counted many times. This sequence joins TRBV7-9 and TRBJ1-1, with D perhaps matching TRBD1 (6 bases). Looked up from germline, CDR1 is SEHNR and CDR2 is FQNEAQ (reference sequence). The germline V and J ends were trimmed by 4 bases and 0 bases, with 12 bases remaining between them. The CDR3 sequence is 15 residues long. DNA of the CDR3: TGTGCCAGCAGCTCCCGGACAGAAGTGAACACTGAAGCTTTCTTT. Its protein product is CASSSRTEVNTEAFF.

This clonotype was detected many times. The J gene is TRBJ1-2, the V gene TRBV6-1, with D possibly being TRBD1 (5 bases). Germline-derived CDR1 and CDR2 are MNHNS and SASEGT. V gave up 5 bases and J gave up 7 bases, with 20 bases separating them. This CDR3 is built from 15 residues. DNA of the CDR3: TGTGCCAGCAGTCCTCTCAATAGGGGTTTGGGTGGCTACACCTTC. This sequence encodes CASSPLNRGLGGYTF.

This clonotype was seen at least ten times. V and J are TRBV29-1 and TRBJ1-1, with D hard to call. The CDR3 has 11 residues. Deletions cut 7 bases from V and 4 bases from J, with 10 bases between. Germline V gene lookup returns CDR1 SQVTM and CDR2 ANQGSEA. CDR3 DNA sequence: TGCAGCGGACACCGGGGCACTGAAGCTTTCTTT. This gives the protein CSGHRGTEAFF.

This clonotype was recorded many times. The CDR3 loop is CSARDFSGKAFF. CDR3 bases: TGCAGTGCTAGAGATTTTTCGGGTAAAGCTTTCTTT. This chain connects TRBV20-1 to TRBJ1-1; no firm D call. This CDR3 spans 12 amino acids. Trimming left V 0 bases short and J 9 bases short, with 11 bases between. The V gene's germline CDR1 is DFQATT and CDR2 SNEGSKA (reference sequence).

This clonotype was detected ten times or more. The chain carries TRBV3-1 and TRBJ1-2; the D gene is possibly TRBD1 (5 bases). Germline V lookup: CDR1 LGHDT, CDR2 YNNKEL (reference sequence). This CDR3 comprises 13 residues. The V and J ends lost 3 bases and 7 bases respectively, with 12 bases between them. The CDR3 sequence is CASSQSWDSGYTF. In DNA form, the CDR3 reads TGTGCCAGCAGCCAGTCTTGGGACTCTGGCTACACCTTC.

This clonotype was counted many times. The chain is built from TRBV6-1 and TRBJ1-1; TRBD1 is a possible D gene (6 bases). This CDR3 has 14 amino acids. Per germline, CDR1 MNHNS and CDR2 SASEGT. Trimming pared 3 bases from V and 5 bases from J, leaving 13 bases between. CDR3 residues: CASSERQGLTEAFF. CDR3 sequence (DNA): TGTGCCAGCAGTGAGCGGCAGGGGCTGACTGAAGCTTTCTTT.

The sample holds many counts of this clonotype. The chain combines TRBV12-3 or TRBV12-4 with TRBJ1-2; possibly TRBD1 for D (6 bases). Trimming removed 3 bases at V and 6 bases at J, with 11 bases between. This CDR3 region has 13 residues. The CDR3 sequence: CASSFWGRDGYTF. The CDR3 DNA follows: TGTGCCAGCAGTTTTTGGGGGCGCGATGGCTACACCTTC.

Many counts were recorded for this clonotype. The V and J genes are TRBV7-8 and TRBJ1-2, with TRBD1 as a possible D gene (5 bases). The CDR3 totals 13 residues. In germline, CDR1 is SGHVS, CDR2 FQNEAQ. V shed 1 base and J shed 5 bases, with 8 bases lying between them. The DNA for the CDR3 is TGTGCCAGCAGCTTAGGGAGACAGTATGGCTACACCTTC. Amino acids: CASSLGRQYGYTF. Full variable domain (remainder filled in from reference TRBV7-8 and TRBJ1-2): GAGVSQSPRYKVAKRGQDVALRCDPISGHVSLFWYQQALGQGPEFLTYFQNEAQLDKSGLPSDRFFAERPEGSVSTLKIQRTQQEDSAVYLCASSLGRQYGYTFGSGTRLTVV.

CDR3 bases: TGTGCCAGCAGAGGGGCCGGGACAGCCCTGAACACTGAAGCTTTCTTT. As protein: CASRGAGTALNTEAFF. The chain links TRBV2 to TRBJ1-1, with 7 bases fitting TRBD1. The germline gives CDR1 SNHLY, CDR2 FYNNEI. V lost 6 bases and J lost 0; bases outside the gene matches: 10. This CDR3 region has 16 residues.

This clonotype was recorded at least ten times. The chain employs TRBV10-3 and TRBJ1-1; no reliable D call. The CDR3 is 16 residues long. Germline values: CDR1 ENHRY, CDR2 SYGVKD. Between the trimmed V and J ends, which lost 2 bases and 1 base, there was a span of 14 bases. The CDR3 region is CAISEIRGGPNTEAFF. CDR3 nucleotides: TGTGCCATCAGTGAGATAAGAGGAGGACCGAACACTGAAGCTTTCTTT.

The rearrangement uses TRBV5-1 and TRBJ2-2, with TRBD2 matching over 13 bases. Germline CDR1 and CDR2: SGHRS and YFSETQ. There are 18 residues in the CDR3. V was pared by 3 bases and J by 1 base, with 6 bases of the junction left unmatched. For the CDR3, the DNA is TGCGCCAGCAGCTGGGGACTAGCGGGGCTCTTGAACACCGGGGAGCTGTTTTTT. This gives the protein CASSWGLAGLLNTGELFF.

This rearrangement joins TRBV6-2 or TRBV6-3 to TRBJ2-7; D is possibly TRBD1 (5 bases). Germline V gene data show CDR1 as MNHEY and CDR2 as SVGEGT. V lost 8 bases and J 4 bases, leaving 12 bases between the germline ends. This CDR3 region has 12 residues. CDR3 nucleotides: TGTGCCAGCTTCCGAAGGGGATACGAGCAGTACTTC. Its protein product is CASFRRGYEQYF.

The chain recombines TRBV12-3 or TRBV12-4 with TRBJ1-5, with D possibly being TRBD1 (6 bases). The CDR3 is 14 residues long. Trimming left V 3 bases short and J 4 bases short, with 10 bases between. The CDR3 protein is CASSFEGENQPQHF. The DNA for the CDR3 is TGTGCCAGCAGTTTTGAGGGGGAGAATCAGCCCCAGCATTTT.

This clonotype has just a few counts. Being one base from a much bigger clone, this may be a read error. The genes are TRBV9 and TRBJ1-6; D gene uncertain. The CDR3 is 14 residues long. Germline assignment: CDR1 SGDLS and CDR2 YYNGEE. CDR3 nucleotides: TGTGCCAGCAGCCCCCGGGATAGTAATTCACACCTCCACTTT. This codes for CASSPRDSNSHLHF.

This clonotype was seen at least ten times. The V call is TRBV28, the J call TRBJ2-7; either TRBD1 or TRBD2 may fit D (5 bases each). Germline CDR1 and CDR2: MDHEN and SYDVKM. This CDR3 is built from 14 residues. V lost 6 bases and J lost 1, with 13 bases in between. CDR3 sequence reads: CASRARDGSYEQYF. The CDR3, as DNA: TGTGCCAGCAGGGCCCGGGACGGATCCTACGAGCAGTACTTC. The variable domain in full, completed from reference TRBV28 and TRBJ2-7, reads DVKVTQSSRYLVKRTGEKVFLECVQDMDHENMFWYRQDPGLGLRLIYFSYDVKMKEKGDIPEGYSVSREKKERFSLILESASTNQTSMYLCASRARDGSYEQYFGPGTRLTVT.

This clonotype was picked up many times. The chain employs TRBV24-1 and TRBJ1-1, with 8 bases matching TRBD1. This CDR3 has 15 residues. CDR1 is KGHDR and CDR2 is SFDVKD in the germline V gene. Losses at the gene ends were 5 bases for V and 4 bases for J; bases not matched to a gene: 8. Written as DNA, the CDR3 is TGTGCCACCAGTGGAACAGGGGGAGTCGTCACTGAAGCTTTCTTT. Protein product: CATSGTGGVVTEAFF.